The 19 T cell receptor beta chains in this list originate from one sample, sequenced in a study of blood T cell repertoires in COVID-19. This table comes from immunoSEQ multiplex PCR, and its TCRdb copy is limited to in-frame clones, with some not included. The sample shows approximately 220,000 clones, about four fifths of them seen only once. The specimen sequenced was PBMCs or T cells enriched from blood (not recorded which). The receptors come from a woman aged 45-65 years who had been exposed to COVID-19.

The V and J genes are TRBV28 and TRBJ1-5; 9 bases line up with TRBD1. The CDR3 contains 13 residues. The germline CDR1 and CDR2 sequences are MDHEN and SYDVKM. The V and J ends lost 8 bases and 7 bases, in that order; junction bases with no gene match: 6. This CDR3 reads CASRDRVGQPQHF. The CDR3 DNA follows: TGTGCCAGCCGGGACAGGGTTGGCCAGCCCCAGCATTTT. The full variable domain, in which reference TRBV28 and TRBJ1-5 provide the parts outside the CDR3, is DVKVTQSSRYLVKRTGEKVFLECVQDMDHENMFWYRQDPGLGLRLIYFSYDVKMKEKGDIPEGYSVSREKKERFSLILESASTNQTSMYLCASRDRVGQPQHFGDGTRLSIL.

Written as DNA, the CDR3 is TGTGCTAGTGGTTTGGGCCCCGGAGGGGAAAAACTGTTTTTT. Its translation: CASGLGPGGEKLFF. The V gene is TRBV12-5, the J gene TRBJ1-4; D unresolved. Trimming pared 1 base from V and 8 bases from J, leaving 11 bases between. Germline lookup yields CDR1 LGHNT and CDR2 FRNRAP. The CDR3 is made up of 14 amino acids.

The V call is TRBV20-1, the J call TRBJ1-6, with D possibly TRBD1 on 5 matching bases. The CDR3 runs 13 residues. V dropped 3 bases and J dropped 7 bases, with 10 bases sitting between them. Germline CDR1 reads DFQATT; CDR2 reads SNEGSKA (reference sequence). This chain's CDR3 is CSASPGFNSPLHF. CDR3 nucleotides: TGCAGTGCTAGTCCAGGGTTCAATTCACCCCTCCACTTT.

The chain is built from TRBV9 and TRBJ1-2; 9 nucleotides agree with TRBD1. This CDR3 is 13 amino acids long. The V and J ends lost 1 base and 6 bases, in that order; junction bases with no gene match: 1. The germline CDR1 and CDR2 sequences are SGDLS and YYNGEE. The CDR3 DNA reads TGTGCCAGCAGCGTAAGGACAGGGGATGGCTACACCTTC. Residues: CASSVRTGDGYTF.

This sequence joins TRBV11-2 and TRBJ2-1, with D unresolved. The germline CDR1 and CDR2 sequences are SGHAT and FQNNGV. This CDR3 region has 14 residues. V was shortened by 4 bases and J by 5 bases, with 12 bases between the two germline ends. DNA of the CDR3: TGTGCCAGCAGCTGGGTTACTACGGACAATGAGCAGTTCTTC. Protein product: CASSWVTTDNEQFF.

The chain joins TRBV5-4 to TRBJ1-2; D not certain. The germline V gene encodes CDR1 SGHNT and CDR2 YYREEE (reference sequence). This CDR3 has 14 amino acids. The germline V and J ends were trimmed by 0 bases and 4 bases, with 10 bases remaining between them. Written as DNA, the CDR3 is TGTGCCAGCAGCTTGGACGCGGGCGGCTATGGCTACACCTTC. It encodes CASSLDAGGYGYTF.

CDR3 amino acids: CASRDSQETQYF. The CDR3, as DNA: TGTGCCAGCCGGGACAGCCAAGAGACCCAGTACTTC. The chain recombines TRBV18 with TRBJ2-5; 7 nucleotides line up with TRBD1. The CDR3 sequence is 12 residues long. Losses at the gene ends were 8 bases for V and 1 base for J; bases not matched to a gene: 1. Germline values: CDR1 KGHSH, CDR2 LQKENI.

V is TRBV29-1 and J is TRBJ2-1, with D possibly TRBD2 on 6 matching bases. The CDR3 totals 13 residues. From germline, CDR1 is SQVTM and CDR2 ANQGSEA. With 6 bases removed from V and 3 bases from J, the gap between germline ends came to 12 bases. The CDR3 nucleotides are TGCAGCGTATCGGACGGGGGCTACAATGAGCAGTTCTTC. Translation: CSVSDGGYNEQFF.

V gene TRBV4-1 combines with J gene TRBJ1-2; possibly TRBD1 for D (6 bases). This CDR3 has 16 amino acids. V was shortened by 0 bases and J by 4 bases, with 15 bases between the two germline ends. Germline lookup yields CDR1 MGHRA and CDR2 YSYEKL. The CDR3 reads CASSQEQRGGAYGYTF. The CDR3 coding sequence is TGCGCCAGCAGCCAAGAACAAAGAGGGGGGGCCTATGGCTACACCTTC.

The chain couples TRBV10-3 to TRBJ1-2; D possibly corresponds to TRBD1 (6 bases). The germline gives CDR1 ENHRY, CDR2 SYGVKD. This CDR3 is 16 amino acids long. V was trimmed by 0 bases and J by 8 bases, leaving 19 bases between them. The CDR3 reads CAISESSPGVLRGYTF. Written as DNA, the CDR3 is TGTGCCATCAGTGAGTCGAGTCCAGGGGTATTGCGAGGCTACACCTTC.

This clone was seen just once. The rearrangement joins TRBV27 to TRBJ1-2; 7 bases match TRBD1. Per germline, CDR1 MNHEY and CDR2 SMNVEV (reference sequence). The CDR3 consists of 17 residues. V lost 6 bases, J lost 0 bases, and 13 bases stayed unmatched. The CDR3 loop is CASSHQQGSGANYGYTF. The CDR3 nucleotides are TGTGCCAGCAGCCATCAACAGGGGTCGGGGGCTAACTATGGCTACACCTTC.

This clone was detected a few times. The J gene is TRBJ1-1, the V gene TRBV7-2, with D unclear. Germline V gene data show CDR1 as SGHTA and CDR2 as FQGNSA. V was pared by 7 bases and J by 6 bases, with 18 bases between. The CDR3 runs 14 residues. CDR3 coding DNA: TGTGCCAGCAACGAACGGGGTATCAGCGCTGAAGCTTTCTTT. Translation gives CASNERGISAEAFF.

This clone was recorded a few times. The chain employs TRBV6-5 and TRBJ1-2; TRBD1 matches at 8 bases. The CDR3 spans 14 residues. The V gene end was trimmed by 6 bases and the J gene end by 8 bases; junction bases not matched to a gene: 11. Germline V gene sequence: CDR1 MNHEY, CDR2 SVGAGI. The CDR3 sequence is CASRTGGASEGYTF. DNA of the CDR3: TGTGCCAGCAGAACAGGGGGAGCGTCGGAGGGCTACACCTTC.

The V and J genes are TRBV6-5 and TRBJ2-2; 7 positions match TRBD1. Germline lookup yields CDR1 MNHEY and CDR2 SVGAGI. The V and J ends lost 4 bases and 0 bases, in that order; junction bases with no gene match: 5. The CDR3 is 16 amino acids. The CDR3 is CASSSQGTANTGELFF. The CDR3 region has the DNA TGTGCCAGCAGTTCCCAAGGGACAGCGAACACCGGGGAGCTGTTTTTT.

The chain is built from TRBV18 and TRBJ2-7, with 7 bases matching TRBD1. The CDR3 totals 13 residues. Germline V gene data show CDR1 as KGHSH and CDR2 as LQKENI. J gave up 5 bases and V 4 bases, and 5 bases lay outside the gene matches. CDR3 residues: CASSRRQGDEQYF. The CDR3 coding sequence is TGTGCCAGCTCACGCCGACAGGGAGACGAGCAGTACTTC. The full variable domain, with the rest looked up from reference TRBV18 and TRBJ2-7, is NAGVMQNPRHLVRRRGQEARLRCSPMKGHSHVYWYRQLPEEGLKFMVYLQKENIIDESGMPKERFSAEFPKEGPSILRIQQVVRGDSAAYFCASSRRQGDEQYFGPGTRLTVT.

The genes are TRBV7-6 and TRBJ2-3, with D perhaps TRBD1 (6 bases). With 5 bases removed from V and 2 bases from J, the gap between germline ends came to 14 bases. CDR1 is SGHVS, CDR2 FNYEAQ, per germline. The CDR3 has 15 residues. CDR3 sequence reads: CASSAGTQSTDTQYF. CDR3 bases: TGTGCCAGCAGCGCCGGGACACAATCCACAGATACGCAGTATTTT.

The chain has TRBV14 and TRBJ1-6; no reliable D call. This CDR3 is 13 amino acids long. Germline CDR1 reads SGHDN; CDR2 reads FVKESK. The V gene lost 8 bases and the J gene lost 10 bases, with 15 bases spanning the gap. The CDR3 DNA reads TGTGCCAGCGGCGTTAGTAGAGGATCACCCCTCCACTTT. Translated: CASGVSRGSPLHF.

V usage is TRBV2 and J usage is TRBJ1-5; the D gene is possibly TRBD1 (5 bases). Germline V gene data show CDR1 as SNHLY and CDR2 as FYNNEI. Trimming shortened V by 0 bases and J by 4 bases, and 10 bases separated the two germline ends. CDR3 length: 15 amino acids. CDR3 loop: CASSEAQGGNQPQHF. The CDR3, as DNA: TGTGCCAGCAGTGAAGCCCAGGGAGGGAATCAGCCCCAGCATTTT.

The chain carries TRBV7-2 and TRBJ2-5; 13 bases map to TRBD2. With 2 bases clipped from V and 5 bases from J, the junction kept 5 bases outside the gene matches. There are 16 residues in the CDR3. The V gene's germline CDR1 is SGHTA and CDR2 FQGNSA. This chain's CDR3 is CASSLPMTSGGETQYF. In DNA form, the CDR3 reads TGTGCCAGCAGCTTACCCATGACTAGCGGGGGGGAGACCCAGTACTTC.